The source of this TCR beta chain is a study of cytomegalovirus exposure and HLA in healthy donors. PCR involved 60 Vbeta and 13 Jbeta primers. The data were produced by immunoSEQ multiplex PCR, yet TCRdb's version contains in-frame clones alone and is incomplete. The sample carries around 120,000 clones, about 76% recorded once. The count of this clone is one. The V and J ends lost 0 bases and 5 bases respectively, with 14 bases between them. Germline CDR1 and CDR2: SGHKS and YYEKEE (reference sequence). The CDR3 is 15 residues long. The TCR originated in a man in his 60s in good health and CMV-seropositive. The sequencing sample was made of PBMCs. V usage is TRBV5-5 and J usage is TRBJ1-1; D gene uncertain. The CDR3 loop is CASSLAGLRGTEAFF. CDR3 coding DNA: TGTGCCAGCAGCTTGGCCGGACTGAGAGGGACTGAAGCTTTCTTT.